This TCR beta chain was observed in a study of cytomegalovirus exposure and HLA in healthy donors. Study conclusions and caveats: HLA restriction was apparent for most CMV-associated TCR beta chains in a later analysis. Upon later analysis, TCR association rates were observed to vary by HLA locus, being highest for DRB1 and lowest for HLA-C.

The CDR3 loop spans 14 amino acids. V trimming: 5 bases; J trimming: 8 bases; junction bases outside the gene matches: 5. Germline CDR1 and CDR2: SGHTA and FQGTGA. Primers included in the PCR were 60 Vbeta and 13 Jbeta primers. Sequencing used immunoSEQ multiplex PCR; TCRdb keeps in-frame clones, though not all of them. Of 150,000 to 200,000 clones detected, more than 80% appear once; the ten largest clones hold under 0.75%. Worth noting for this clone: Its antigen remains unidentified.

V is TRBV7-3 and J is TRBJ2-1, with TRBD2 matching over 11 bases. This clonotype was obtained from a boy aged 5-17 years in good health and CMV-seronegative. Sequencing was carried out using PBMCs. CDR3 bases: TGTGCCAGCAGCGCGGGACTAGCGGTCGATGAGCAGTTCTTC. Amino acids: CASSAGLAVDEQFF.